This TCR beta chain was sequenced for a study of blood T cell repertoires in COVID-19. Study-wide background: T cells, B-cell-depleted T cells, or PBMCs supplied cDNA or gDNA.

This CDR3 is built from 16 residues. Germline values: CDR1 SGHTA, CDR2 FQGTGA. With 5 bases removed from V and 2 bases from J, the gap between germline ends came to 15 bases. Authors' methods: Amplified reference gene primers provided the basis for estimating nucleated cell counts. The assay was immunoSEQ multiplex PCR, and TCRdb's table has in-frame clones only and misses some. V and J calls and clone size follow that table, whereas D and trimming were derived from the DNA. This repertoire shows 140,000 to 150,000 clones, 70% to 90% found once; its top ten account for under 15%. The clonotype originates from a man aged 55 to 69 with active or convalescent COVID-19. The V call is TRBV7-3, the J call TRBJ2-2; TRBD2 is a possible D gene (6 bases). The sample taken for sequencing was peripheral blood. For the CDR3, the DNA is TGTGCCAGCAGCCCACGGGGAGGCGGAAACACCGGGGAGCTGTTTTTT. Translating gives CASSPRGGGNTGELFF.